Given below is one T cell receptor (beta chain) in context. This record comes from a study of T cell changes during pregnancy in multiple sclerosis. Method: immunoSEQ multiplex PCR; TCRdb's copy keeps in-frame clones and lacks some. The sample records about 23,000 clones, about 89% being singletons. The CDR3 sequence is 15 residues long. Per germline, CDR1 MNHEY and CDR2 SMNVEV (reference sequence). Trimming cost V 5 bases and J 5 bases, with 18 bases left between them. The chain recombines TRBV27 with TRBJ2-5, with D maybe TRBD2 (6 bases). The sequence came from a female donor with multiple sclerosis, enrolled in a pregnancy study. This sample comprised CD8+ T cells from peripheral blood mononuclear cells, obtained in the first trimester of pregnancy. The CDR3 is CASSPYGGVGETQYF. For the CDR3, the DNA is TGTGCCAGCAGTCCCTACGGGGGAGTCGGGGAGACCCAGTACTTC.